Below, one T cell receptor beta chain is given with its context. The antigen remains undetermined. This table comes from immunoSEQ multiplex PCR, and its TCRdb copy is limited to in-frame clones, with some not included. The table has 100,000 to 150,000 clones, around nine tenths seen once. The sample originates from a study of cytomegalovirus exposure and HLA in healthy donors. The study's findings and limits: A later analysis found first-cohort TCR clusters tended to co-occur in the 95 to 150 validation repertoires.

Trimming stripped 7 bases from V and 3 bases from J, with 15 bases between. CDR3 length equals 15 residues. Germline CDR1 and CDR2: LNHNV and YYDKDF (reference sequence). Material: PBMCs. This rearrangement joins TRBV15 to TRBJ2-2, with a tentative D call TRBD1 (6 bases). This clonotype was obtained from a man aged 30 to 45 in good health and CMV-seronegative. Here the CDR3 reads CATKQGRTYTGELFF. CDR3 DNA: TGTGCCACCAAACAGGGCCGAACTTACACCGGGGAGCTGTTTTTT.